This entry features one T cell receptor beta chain sequence. Some clones are missing from TCRdb's copy, which holds only in-frame ones; the method was immunoSEQ multiplex PCR. Here the sample spans some 110,000 clones, 75% to 90% being singletons. The CDR3 has 14 residues. Trimming removed 5 bases from V and 6 bases from J, with 14 bases in between. Germline V gene data show CDR1 as GTSNPN and CDR2 as SVGIG (reference sequence). These data belong to a study of blood T cell repertoires in COVID-19. About the research overall: From T cells, B-cell-depleted T cells, or PBMCs came the material, which was cDNA or gDNA.

The chain uses TRBV30 and TRBJ1-6, with D possibly being TRBD1 (6 bases). This sequence was found in a woman in her 70s with acute or convalescent COVID-19. Sequences were obtained from peripheral blood. The CDR3 sequence is CAWCQGRGNSPLHF. The CDR3 region has the DNA TGTGCCTGGTGCCAGGGGAGGGGTAATTCACCCCTCCACTTT.